Below are 14 T cell receptor beta chains sequenced from a single sample in a study of blood T cell repertoires in COVID-19. Here immunoSEQ multiplex PCR was the method, and the copy in TCRdb shows in-frame clones only, minus some. This table holds over 65,000 clones, approximately 90% found once. Sequenced sample: peripheral blood. The receptor set was obtained from a man between 50 and 59 years old with active COVID-19.

V is TRBV3-1 (or the pseudogene TRBV3-2) and J is TRBJ2-3; 7 bases are shared with TRBD2. The CDR3 loop spans 16 amino acids. The junction had 5 bases not matched to a gene; V was cut back by 1 base and J by 1 base. Germline V lookup: CDR1 LGHDT, CDR2 YNNKEL (reference sequence). The CDR3 here is CASSQALAGGTDTQYF. CDR3 nucleotide sequence: TGTGCCAGCAGCCAAGCCCTGGCGGGAGGCACAGATACGCAGTATTTT.

This chain links TRBV2 with TRBJ1-6, with D perhaps matching TRBD1 (6 bases). Trimming removed 8 bases at V and 10 bases at J, with 12 bases between. The CDR3 consists of 12 residues. CDR1 and CDR2 from the germline V gene are SNHLY and FYNNEI. CDR3 amino acids: CASRDIASPLHF. CDR3 DNA: TGTGCCAGCCGGGACATAGCATCACCCCTCCACTTT.

With respect to this clone: A read error may account for a junction end that differs from germline. The chain joins TRBV30 to TRBJ1-1; a possible D gene is TRBD1 (5 bases). The CDR3 extends over 13 amino acids. Germline V gene sequence: CDR1 GTSNPN, CDR2 SVGIG (reference sequence). The CDR3 region is CAWISTRGREAFF. As DNA, the CDR3 is TGTGCCTGGATTTCTACGCGGGGGAGAGAAGCGTTCTTT.

V is TRBV5-1 and J is TRBJ2-7; TRBD2 aligns across 7 bases. The CDR3 loop spans 14 amino acids. V was clipped by 0 bases and J by 6 bases; unmatched bases: 6. Germline V CDR1 and CDR2: SGHRS, YFSETQ. The CDR3 coding sequence is TGCGCCAGCAGCTTGGCTCATGGGGGGGGCGAGCAGTACTTC. Amino acids: CASSLAHGGGEQYF.

This clone was recorded only once. The chain couples TRBV6-5 to TRBJ1-2; TRBD1 matches at 10 bases. The CDR3 contains 15 residues. With 6 bases clipped from V and 4 bases from J, the junction kept 8 bases outside the gene matches. Germline assignment: CDR1 MNHEY and CDR2 SVGAGI. The CDR3 DNA reads as TGTGCCAGCAGCCCGGGACAGGGGAGTACCTATGGCTACACCTTC. Protein product: CASSPGQGSTYGYTF.

This clone is a singleton in its sample. This sequence joins TRBV19 and TRBJ2-3; a possible D gene is TRBD1 (5 bases). Germline V lookup: CDR1 LNHDA, CDR2 SQIVND (reference sequence). V dropped 3 bases and J dropped 2 bases, with 6 bases sitting between them. This CDR3 is built from 13 residues. CDR3 DNA sequence: TGTGCCAGTAGTATGGACACCACAGATACGCAGTATTTT. Translated: CASSMDTTDTQYF.

The chain joins TRBV29-1 to TRBJ1-1, with a possible D match to TRBD1 (5 bases). V shed 3 bases and J shed 10 bases, with 18 bases lying between them. Germline V gene sequence: CDR1 SQVTM, CDR2 ANQGSEA. The CDR3 covers 13 residues. DNA for the CDR3: TGCAGCGTTGAGCTCAGGGCATCATCGGGAGCTTTCTTT. Its translation: CSVELRASSGAFF.

This rearrangement joins TRBV7-8 to TRBJ1-2; 7 nucleotides match TRBD1. The germline gives CDR1 SGHVS, CDR2 FQNEAQ. Trimming cost V 4 bases and J 8 bases; bases outside gene matches: 10. The CDR3 covers 14 residues. DNA for the CDR3: TGTGCCAGCAGCTCCGTGACAGGGCCCGGGGGCTACACCTTC. It specifies CASSSVTGPGGYTF.

In this sample, this clone turned up a few times. This rearrangement joins TRBV11-1 to TRBJ2-2, with no clear D. Germline lookup yields CDR1 SGHAT and CDR2 FQDESV (reference sequence). This CDR3 spans 15 amino acids. The ends were cut back, 2 bases at V and 0 bases at J, with 7 bases in the middle. CDR3 protein: CASSLISTNTGELFF. The CDR3 DNA reads TGTGCCAGCAGCTTAATCAGTACGAACACCGGGGAGCTGTTTTTT.

This chain joins TRBV28 and TRBJ2-3; D ambiguous. Germline V CDR1 and CDR2: MDHEN, SYDVKM. V dropped 10 bases and J dropped 2 bases, with 19 bases sitting between them. This CDR3 has 15 residues. CDR3 region: CATKAGSRNTDTQYF. CDR3 coding DNA: TGTGCCACGAAAGCCGGGTCCAGAAACACAGATACGCAGTATTTT.

This chain connects TRBV18 to TRBJ2-1, with D hard to call. The germline CDR1 and CDR2 sequences are KGHSH and LQKENI. The CDR3 extends over 13 amino acids. With 0 bases removed from V and 10 bases from J, the gap between germline ends came to 10 bases. The CDR3 sequence: CASSPPAGSEQFF. The DNA of the CDR3 is TGTGCCAGCTCACCACCGGCAGGTTCGGAGCAGTTCTTC.

This chain links TRBV2 with TRBJ1-4, with 11 bases that match TRBD1. J was trimmed by 8 bases and V by 6 bases; bases with no gene match: 8. The CDR3 loop spans 15 amino acids. The germline CDR1 and CDR2 sequences are SNHLY and FYNNEI. The CDR3 protein is CASRGQGAWSEKLFF. Here the CDR3 DNA reads TGTGCCAGCAGAGGACAGGGGGCTTGGAGCGAAAAACTGTTTTTT.

The chain carries TRBV7-2 and TRBJ2-5; no reliable D call. The length of the CDR3 is 12 residues. V was clipped by 5 bases and J by 2 bases, with 6 bases between them. Germline values: CDR1 SGHTA, CDR2 FQGNSA. The CDR3 nucleotides read TGTGCCAGCAGCCAGATTCAAGAGACCCAGTACTTC. Encoded protein: CASSQIQETQYF.

The gene calls are TRBV28 and TRBJ2-1; the match to TRBD2 covers 9 bases. Per the germline V gene, CDR1 is MDHEN and CDR2 is SYDVKM. The CDR3 consists of 17 residues. Losses at the gene ends were 6 bases for V and 0 bases for J; bases not matched to a gene: 9. The CDR3 sequence is CASSPIAGVSSYNEQFF. The CDR3 DNA reads as TGTGCCAGCAGCCCTATAGCGGGGGTAAGCTCCTACAATGAGCAGTTCTTC.